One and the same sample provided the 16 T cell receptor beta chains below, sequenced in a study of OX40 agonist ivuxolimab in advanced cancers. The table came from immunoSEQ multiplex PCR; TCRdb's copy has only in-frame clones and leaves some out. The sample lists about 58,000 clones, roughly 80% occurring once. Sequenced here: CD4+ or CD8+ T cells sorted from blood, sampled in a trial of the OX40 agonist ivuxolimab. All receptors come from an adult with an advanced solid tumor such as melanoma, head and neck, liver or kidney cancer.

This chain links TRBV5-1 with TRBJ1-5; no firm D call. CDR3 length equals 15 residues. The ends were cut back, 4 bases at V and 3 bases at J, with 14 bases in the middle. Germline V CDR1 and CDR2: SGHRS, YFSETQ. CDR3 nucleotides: TGCGCCAGCAGCCTGGGCGCTGGGCCCAATCAGCCCCAGCATTTT. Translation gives CASSLGAGPNQPQHF.

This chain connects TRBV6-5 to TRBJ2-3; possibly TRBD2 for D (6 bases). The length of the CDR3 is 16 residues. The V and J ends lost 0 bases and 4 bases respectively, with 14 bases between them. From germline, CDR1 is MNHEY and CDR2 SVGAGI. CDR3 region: CASSYSGTLRADTQYF. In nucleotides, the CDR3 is TGTGCCAGCAGTTACTCCGGGACTTTAAGGGCAGATACGCAGTATTTT.

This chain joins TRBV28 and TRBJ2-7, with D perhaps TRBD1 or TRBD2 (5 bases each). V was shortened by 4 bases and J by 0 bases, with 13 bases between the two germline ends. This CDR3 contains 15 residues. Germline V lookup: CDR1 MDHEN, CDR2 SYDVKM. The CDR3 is CASSSNGASSYEQYF. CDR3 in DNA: TGTGCCAGCAGTTCGAACGGGGCGAGCTCCTACGAGCAGTACTTC.

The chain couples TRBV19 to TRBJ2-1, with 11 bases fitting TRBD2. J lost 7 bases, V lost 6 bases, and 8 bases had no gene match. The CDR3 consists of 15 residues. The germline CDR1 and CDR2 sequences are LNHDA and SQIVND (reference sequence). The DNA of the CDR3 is TGTGCCAGTAGCACCCCTAGCGGGGGGCGGAATGAGCAGTTCTTC. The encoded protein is CASSTPSGGRNEQFF.

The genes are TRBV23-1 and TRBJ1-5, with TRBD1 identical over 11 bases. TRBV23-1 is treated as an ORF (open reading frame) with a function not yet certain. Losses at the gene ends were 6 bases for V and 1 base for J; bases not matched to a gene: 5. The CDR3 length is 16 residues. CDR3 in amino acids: CASRDRGPWSNQPQHF. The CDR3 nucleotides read TGCGCCAGCAGGGACAGGGGGCCGTGGAGCAATCAGCCCCAGCATTTT.

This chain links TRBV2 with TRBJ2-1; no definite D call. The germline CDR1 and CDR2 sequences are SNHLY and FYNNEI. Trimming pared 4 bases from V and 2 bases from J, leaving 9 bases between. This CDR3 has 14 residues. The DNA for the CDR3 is TGTGCCAGCAGTGCGGACGCCCCCTACAATGAGCAGTTCTTC. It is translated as CASSADAPYNEQFF. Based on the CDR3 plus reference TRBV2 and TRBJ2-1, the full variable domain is EPEVTQTPSHQVTQMGQEVILRCVPISNHLYFYWYRQILGQKVEFLVSFYNNEISEKSEIFDDQFSVERPDGSNFTLKIRSTKLEDSAMYFCASSADAPYNEQFFGPGTRLTVL.

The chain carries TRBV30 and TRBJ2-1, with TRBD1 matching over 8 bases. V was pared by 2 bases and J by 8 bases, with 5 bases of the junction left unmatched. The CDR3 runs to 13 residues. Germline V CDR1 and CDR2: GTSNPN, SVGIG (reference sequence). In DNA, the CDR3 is TGTGCCTGGAGTAGGTCGACAGGGGATGAGCAGTTCTTC. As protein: CAWSRSTGDEQFF.

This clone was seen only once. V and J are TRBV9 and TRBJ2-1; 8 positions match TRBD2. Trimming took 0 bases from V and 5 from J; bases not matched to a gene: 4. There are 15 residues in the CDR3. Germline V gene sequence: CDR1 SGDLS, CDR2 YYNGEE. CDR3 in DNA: TGTGCCAGCAGCGTAGCGGGACTAGTAAACAATGAGCAGTTCTTC. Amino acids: CASSVAGLVNNEQFF.

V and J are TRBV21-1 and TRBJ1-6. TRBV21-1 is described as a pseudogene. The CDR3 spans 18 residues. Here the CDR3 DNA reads TGTGCCAGCAGCACGGGAAAGATAAGCTCGGGATACAATTCACCCCTCCACTTT. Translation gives CASSTGKISSGYNSPLHF.

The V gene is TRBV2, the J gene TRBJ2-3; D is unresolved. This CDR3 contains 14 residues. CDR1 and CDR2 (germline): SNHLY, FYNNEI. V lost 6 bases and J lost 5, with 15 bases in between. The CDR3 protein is CASRPIQNLDTQYF. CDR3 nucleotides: TGTGCCAGCAGACCCATACAGAACCTAGATACGCAGTATTTT.

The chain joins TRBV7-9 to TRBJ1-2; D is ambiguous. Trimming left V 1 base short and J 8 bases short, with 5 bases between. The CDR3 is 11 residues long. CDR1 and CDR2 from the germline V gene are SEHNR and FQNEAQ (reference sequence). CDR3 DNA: TGTGCCAGCAGCTTAGTTCAGGGCTACACCTTC. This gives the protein CASSLVQGYTF.

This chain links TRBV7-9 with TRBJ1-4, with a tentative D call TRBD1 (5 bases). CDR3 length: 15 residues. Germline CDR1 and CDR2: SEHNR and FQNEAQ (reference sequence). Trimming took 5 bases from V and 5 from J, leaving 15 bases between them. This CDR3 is CASSNPRDPNEKLFF. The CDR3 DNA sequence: TGTGCCAGCAGCAATCCCCGGGACCCGAATGAAAAACTGTTTTTT.

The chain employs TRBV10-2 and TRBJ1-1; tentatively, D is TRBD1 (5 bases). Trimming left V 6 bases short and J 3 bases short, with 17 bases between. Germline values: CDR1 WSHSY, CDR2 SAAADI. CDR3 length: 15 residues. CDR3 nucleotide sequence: TGCGCCAGCAGAAGGCGAGGGGCCGGGGACACTGAAGCTTTCTTT. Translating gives CASRRRGAGDTEAFF.

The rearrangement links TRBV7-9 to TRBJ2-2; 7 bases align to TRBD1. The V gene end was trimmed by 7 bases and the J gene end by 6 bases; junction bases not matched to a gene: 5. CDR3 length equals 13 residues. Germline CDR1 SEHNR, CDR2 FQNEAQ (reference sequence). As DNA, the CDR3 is TGTGCCAGCATCCGGACAGGCTCCGGGGAGCTGTTTTTT. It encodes CASIRTGSGELFF. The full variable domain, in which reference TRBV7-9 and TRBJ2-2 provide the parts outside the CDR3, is DTGVSQNPRHKITKRGQNVTFRCDPISEHNRLYWYRQTLGQGPEFLTYFQNEAQLEKSRLLSDRFSAERPKGSFSTLEIQRTEQGDSAMYLCASIRTGSGELFFGEGSRLTVL.

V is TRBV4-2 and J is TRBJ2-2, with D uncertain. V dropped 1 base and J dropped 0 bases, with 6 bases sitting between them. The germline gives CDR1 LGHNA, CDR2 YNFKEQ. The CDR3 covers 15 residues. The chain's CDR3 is CASSQAGSNTGELFF. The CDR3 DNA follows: TGTGCCAGCAGCCAAGCGGGTTCGAACACCGGGGAGCTGTTTTTT.

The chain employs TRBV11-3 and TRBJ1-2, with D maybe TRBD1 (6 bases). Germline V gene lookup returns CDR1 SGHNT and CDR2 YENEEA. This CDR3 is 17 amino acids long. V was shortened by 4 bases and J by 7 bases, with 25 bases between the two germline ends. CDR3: CASSWGGQGGTLAGYTF. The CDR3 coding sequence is TGTGCCAGCAGCTGGGGGGGGCAGGGCGGAACATTAGCTGGCTACACCTTC.